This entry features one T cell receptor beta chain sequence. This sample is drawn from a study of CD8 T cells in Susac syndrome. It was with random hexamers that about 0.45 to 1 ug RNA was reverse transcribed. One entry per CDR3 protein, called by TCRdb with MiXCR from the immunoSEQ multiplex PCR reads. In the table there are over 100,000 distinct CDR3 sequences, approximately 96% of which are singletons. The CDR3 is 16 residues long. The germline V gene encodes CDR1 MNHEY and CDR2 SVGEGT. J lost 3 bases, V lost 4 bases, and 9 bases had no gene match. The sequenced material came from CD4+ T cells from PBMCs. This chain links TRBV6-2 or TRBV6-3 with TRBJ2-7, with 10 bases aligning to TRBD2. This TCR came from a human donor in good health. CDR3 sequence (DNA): TGTGCCAGCAGTTCTCGGGGGGGACTAGCGTTCTACGAGCAGTACTTC. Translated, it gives CASSSRGGLAFYEQYF.